This TCR beta chain was recorded in a study of CD8+CD57+ T cells in acquired aplastic anemia. Study as a whole: Roughly 3 ug was the average amount of DNA from sorted CD4+ and CD8+ cells.

This clonotype was detected only once. The antigen remains unidentified. Being one base from a much bigger clone, this may be a read error. Study-level findings and limits: Over 25 CD8+ CDR3 sequences occurred in both the patients and the controls. No significant difference in CD8+ Simpson's diversity was found between patients and controls.

Genomic DNA, serving as template, underwent TCR beta VDJ and CDR3 profiling. Via MiXCR, TCRdb re-called the reads, giving one row per CDR3 protein. The data hold 200,000 to 250,000 distinct CDR3 sequences, with roughly 50% observed a single time. Previously, flow cytometry had revealed CD8+CD57+ cell expansion in the patients chosen for sequencing. By the time of blood sampling, patients had still received no therapy. CDR3 length: 16 residues. Germline V CDR1 and CDR2: SGHTA, FQGNSA. The ends were cut back, 1 base at V and 6 bases at J, with 18 bases in the middle. The receptor was derived from a human donor with aplastic anemia. The J gene is TRBJ1-2, the V gene TRBV7-2, with D tentatively TRBD1 (5 bases). Sequencing was carried out using sorted CD4+, CD8+, or CD8+CD57+ T cells (not recorded which) from PBMCs. The CDR3 loop is CASSLVGQGGNHGYTF. DNA for the CDR3: TGTGCCAGCAGCTTAGTTGGGCAGGGAGGCAACCATGGCTACACCTTC.